Listed below are T cell receptor beta chains from one sample, sequenced in a study of lymphopenia after photon versus proton radiotherapy. Clones were sequenced by immunoSEQ multiplex PCR, and TCRdb holds only the in-frame ones, with some missing. The sample comprises approximately 160,000 clones, around nine tenths of which are singletons, and around 4.5% rests with the top ten. The specimen comprised peripheral blood, sampled from a patient treated with photon-based radiotherapy. Source of these receptors: a man over 45 with gastric cancer. CDR3s include the opening cysteine and the closing phenylalanine or tryptophan. Fields, in order: V gene, D gene, clone size, J gene, CDR3 protein, CDR3 DNA. A D gene is named only where the DNA matches it firmly. The size entry is marked missing in some rows and otherwise reads once, few, many or a size class.

v_gene: TRBV5-1; d_gene: NA; abundance: NA; j_gene: TRBJ2-6; CDR3aa: CASSLRGLSGANVLTF; CDR3nt: TGCGCCAGCAGCTTGCGGGGGCTCTCTGGGGCCAACGTCCTGACTTTC
v_gene: TRBV6-6; d_gene: NA; abundance: NA; j_gene: TRBJ2-2; CDR3aa: CASSYSRERNTGELFF; CDR3nt: TGTGCCAGCAGTTACAGTCGGGAGAGAAACACCGGGGAGCTGTTTTTT
v_gene: TRBV19; d_gene: NA; abundance: once; j_gene: TRBJ1-4; CDR3aa: CASSPVRATRATNEKLFF; CDR3nt: TGTGCCAGTAGTCCGGTGAGGGCTACCAGAGCAACTAATGAAAAACTGTTTTTT
v_gene: TRBV5-1; d_gene: NA; abundance: once; j_gene: TRBJ1-5; CDR3aa: CASSLRGEGNQPQHF; CDR3nt: TGCGCCAGCAGCTTGAGGGGAGAGGGTAATCAGCCCCAGCATTTT
v_gene: TRBV7-7; d_gene: TRBD1; abundance: NA; j_gene: TRBJ2-7; CDR3aa: CASSSDRGSEQYF; CDR3nt: TGTGCCAGCAGCTCCGACAGGGGGAGCGAGCAGTACTTC
v_gene: TRBV7-9; d_gene: TRBD1; abundance: NA; j_gene: TRBJ2-2; CDR3aa: CASSLWTGGWTGELFF; CDR3nt: TGTGCCAGCAGCTTATGGACAGGGGGTTGGACCGGGGAGCTGTTTTTT
v_gene: TRBV5-1; d_gene: TRBD1; abundance: NA; j_gene: TRBJ1-2; CDR3aa: CASSLTGQGGGYTF; CDR3nt: TGCGCCAGCAGCTTGACCGGACAGGGAGGGGGCTACACCTTC
v_gene: TRBV4-2; d_gene: NA; abundance: NA; j_gene: TRBJ2-3; CDR3aa: CASSQGVRTDTQYF; CDR3nt: TGTGCCAGCAGCCAAGGGGTAAGGACAGATACGCAGTATTTT
v_gene: TRBV9; d_gene: NA; abundance: NA; j_gene: TRBJ2-5; CDR3aa: CASSVGTGEETQYF; CDR3nt: TGTGCCAGCAGCGTAGGGACTGGGGAAGAGACCCAGTACTTC
v_gene: TRBV28; d_gene: NA; abundance: once; j_gene: TRBJ2-1; CDR3aa: CASSLSGRRSYNEQFF; CDR3nt: TGTGCCAGCAGTTTATCGGGGCGGAGGTCCTACAATGAGCAGTTCTTC
v_gene: TRBV10-3; d_gene: TRBD2; abundance: NA; j_gene: TRBJ2-1; CDR3aa: CAIGPGTIHNEQFF; CDR3nt: TGTGCCATCGGTCCCGGGACTATTCACAATGAGCAGTTCTTC
v_gene: TRBV11-2; d_gene: NA; abundance: NA; j_gene: TRBJ1-2; CDR3aa: CASSSYREKSYGYTF; CDR3nt: TGTGCCAGCAGCTCCTACAGGGAGAAATCCTATGGCTACACCTTC
v_gene: TRBV25-1; d_gene: NA; abundance: NA; j_gene: TRBJ2-7; CDR3aa: CASSEAGVGYEQYF; CDR3nt: TGTGCCAGCAGTGAAGCTGGAGTTGGGTACGAGCAGTACTTC
v_gene: TRBV28; d_gene: NA; abundance: NA; j_gene: TRBJ2-3; CDR3aa: CASYPRGTDTQYF; CDR3nt: TGTGCCAGCTACCCCCGCGGAACAGATACGCAGTATTTT
v_gene: TRBV9; d_gene: NA; abundance: NA; j_gene: TRBJ2-7; CDR3aa: CASSAKGGPSSYEQYF; CDR3nt: TGTGCCAGCAGCGCGAAGGGGGGCCCCAGCTCCTACGAGCAGTACTTC
v_gene: TRBV6-6; d_gene: TRBD1; abundance: NA; j_gene: TRBJ1-2; CDR3aa: CASSTTGGDYGYTF; CDR3nt: TGTGCCAGCAGTACTACAGGGGGCGACTATGGCTACACCTTC
v_gene: TRBV6-4; d_gene: TRBD1; abundance: NA; j_gene: TRBJ2-3; CDR3aa: CASSPAPGQTDTQYF; CDR3nt: TGTGCCAGCAGTCCTGCACCGGGACAGACAGATACGCAGTATTTT
v_gene: TRBV18; d_gene: TRBD1; abundance: NA; j_gene: TRBJ2-7; CDR3aa: CASSPYRDSITYEQYF; CDR3nt: TGTGCCAGCTCACCGTACCGGGACAGCATTACCTACGAGCAGTACTTC
v_gene: TRBV28; d_gene: NA; abundance: NA; j_gene: TRBJ1-1; CDR3aa: CASSPPGANTEAFF; CDR3nt: TGTGCCAGCAGCCCCCCGGGGGCCAACACTGAAGCTTTCTTT
v_gene: TRBV19; d_gene: NA; abundance: once; j_gene: TRBJ1-2; CDR3aa: CASSIEGRGYTF; CDR3nt: TGTGCCAGTAGTATAGAGGGTCGGGGCTACACCTTC
v_gene: TRBV5-1; d_gene: NA; abundance: NA; j_gene: TRBJ2-7; CDR3aa: CASSLGRSPYEQYF; CDR3nt: TGCGCCAGCAGCTTGGGTCGCAGCCCCTACGAGCAGTACTTC
v_gene: TRBV6-5; d_gene: NA; abundance: once; j_gene: TRBJ1-2; CDR3aa: CASSRTGEGYGYTF; CDR3nt: TGTGCCAGCAGTAGGACTGGGGAGGGCTATGGCTACACCTTC
v_gene: TRBV29-1; d_gene: NA; abundance: NA; j_gene: TRBJ1-1; CDR3aa: CSVSRWTEAFF; CDR3nt: TGCAGCGTGTCACGGTGGACTGAAGCTTTCTTT